This T cell receptor (beta chain) derives from a study of T cells in Graves' hyperthyroidism and ophthalmopathy. This clonotype was detected many times. TCR beta CDR3 regions were amplified from RNA transcripts. In the first-round RT-PCR of the TCR CDR3, the HTBI primer set was used. TCRdb analysed the multiplex PCR reads with MiXCR anew, one entry per CDR3 protein. The repertoire includes some 690,000 distinct CDR3 sequences, approximately 15% of them detected once, and 15% to 18% sits in the top ten. Germline CDR1 is SGHAT and CDR2 is FQNNGV. Trimming cost V 5 bases and J 1 base, with 14 bases left between them. This CDR3 comprises 15 residues.

The chain couples TRBV11-2 to TRBJ1-2, with D uncertain. The TCR comes from a man aged 45-60 years with Graves' hyperthyroidism. Sequencing was performed on blood. The CDR3 DNA is TGTGCCAGCAGCCGTACCGGTGGCAGTAACTATGGCTACACCTTC. Protein: CASSRTGGSNYGYTF.